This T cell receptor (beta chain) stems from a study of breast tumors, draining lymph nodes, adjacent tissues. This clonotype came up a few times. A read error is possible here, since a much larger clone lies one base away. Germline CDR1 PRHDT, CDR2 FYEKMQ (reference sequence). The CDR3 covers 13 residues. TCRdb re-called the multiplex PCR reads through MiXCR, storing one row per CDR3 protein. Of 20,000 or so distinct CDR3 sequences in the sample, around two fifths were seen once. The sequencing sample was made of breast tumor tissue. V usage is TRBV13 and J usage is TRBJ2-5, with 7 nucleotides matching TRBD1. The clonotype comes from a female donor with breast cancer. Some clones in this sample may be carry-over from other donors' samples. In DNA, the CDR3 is TGTGCCAGCAGCCCGCACAGGGGAGAGGCCCAGTACTTC. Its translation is CASSPHRGEAQYF. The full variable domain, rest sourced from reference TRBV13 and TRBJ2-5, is AAGVIQSPRHLIKEKRETATLKCYPIPRHDTVYWYQQGPGQDPQFLISFYEKMQSDKGSIPDRFSAQQFSDYHSELNMSSLELGDSALYFCASSPHRGEAQYFGPGTRLLVL.